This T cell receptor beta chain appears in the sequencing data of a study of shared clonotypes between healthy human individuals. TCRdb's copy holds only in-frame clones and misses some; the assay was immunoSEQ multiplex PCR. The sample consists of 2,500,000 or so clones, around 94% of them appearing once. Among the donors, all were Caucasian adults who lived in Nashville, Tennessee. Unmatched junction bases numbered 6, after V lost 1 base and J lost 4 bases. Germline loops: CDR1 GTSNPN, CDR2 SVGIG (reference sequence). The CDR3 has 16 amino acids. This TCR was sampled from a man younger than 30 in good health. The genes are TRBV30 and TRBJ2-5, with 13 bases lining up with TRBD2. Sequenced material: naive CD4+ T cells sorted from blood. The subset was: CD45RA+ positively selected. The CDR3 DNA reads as TGTGCCTGGAGTGGTACTAGCGGGAGGGAGGTAGAGACCCAGTACTTC. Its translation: CAWSGTSGREVETQYF. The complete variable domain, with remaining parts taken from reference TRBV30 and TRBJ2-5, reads SQTIHQWPATLVQPVGSPLSLECTVEGTSNPNLYWYRQAAGRGLQLLFYSVGIGQISSEVPQNLSASRPQDRQFILSSKKLLLSDSGFYLCAWSGTSGREVETQYFGPGTRLLVL.